The sequence of this T cell receptor (beta chain) was determined in a study of chemoradiotherapy in HPV16-positive cancers. Study-wide results and caveats: Functional assays defining HPV-specific T cells used only a couple of HPV16-positive patients. During treatment, candidate HPV-specific clones and E7-related motifs expanded in tumor.

Trimming took off 5 bases at V and 0 bases at J, with 17 bases between the two ends. The CDR3 contains 17 residues. CDR1 MNHEY and CDR2 SMNVEV come from the germline V gene (reference sequence). Generated by immunoSEQ multiplex PCR, the TCRdb table keeps only in-frame clones and is missing some. Here the sample spans 4,000 to 5,500 clones, 85% to 95% being singletons. Repeated repertoire sampling spanned the course of chemoradiotherapy. For this clone: Its antigen is as yet unknown.

The chain is built from TRBV27 and TRBJ1-5, with unresolved D. This specimen was acquired from a patient who underwent chemoradiotherapy. This clonotype originated in a human donor with HPV-associated anogenital cancer. The CDR3 sequence is CASSLNGRDYSNQPQHF. Here the CDR3 DNA reads TGTGCCAGCAGTCTCAATGGGAGGGATTATAGCAATCAGCCCCAGCATTTT.